The TCR beta chain under discussion was sequenced for a study of T-cell memory formation after mild COVID-19. Study-level results: Some clones that responded were present in memory (sampled pre-infection), which suggests cross-reactive memory joined.

TCRdb reprocessed the 5' RACE reads with MiXCR, giving one entry per CDR3 protein. The sample includes 70,000 to 100,000 distinct CDR3 sequences, about 13% seen only once; the top ten take about 27%. In this sample, this clonotype turned up a few times. Its antigen is currently unknown. The ends were cut back, 7 bases at V and 10 bases at J, with 14 bases in the middle. Germline V gene sequence: CDR1 MNHEY, CDR2 SVGEGT. The CDR3 is 12 residues long. Material: PBMCs or a T cell subset sorted from them (not recorded which). This sequence originates from an adult woman who had mild COVID-19 (a few samples of this study predate the infection). Cell type and time point are not known. The genes are TRBV6-2 or TRBV6-3 and TRBJ2-1; D is unclear. CDR3 nucleotides: TGTGCCAGCAACGTCGAGGTGGGGGAGCAGTTCTTC. It codes for CASNVEVGEQFF.